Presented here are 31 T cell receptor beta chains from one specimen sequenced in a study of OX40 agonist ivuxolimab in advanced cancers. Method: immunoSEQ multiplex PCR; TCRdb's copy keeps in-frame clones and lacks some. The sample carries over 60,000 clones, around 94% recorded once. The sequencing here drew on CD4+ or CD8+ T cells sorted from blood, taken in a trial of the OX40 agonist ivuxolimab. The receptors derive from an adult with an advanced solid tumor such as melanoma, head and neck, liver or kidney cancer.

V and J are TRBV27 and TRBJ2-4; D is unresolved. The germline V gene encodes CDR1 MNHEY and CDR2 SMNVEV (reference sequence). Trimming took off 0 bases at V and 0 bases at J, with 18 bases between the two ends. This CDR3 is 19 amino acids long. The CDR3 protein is CASSLSSPHRVLAKNIQYF. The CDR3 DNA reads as TGTGCCAGCAGTTTATCATCCCCCCACCGGGTCCTAGCCAAAAACATTCAGTACTTC.

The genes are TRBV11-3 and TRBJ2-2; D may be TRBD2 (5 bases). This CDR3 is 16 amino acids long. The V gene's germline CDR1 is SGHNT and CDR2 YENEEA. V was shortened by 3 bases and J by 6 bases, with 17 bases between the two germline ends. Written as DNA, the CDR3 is TGTGCCAGCAGCTTCGGGCGGGTTCCGTACGCCGGGGAGCTGTTTTTT. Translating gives CASSFGRVPYAGELFF.

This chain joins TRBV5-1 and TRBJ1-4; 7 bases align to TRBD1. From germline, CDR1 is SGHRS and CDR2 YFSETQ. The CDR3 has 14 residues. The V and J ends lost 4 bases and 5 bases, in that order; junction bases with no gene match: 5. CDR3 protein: CASSPDRRNEKLFF. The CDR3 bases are TGCGCCAGCAGCCCGGACAGGCGGAATGAAAAACTGTTTTTT.

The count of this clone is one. This chain's CDR3 is CASRKGVAMGYEQYF. CDR3 bases: TGTGCCAGCCGTAAGGGTGTGGCCATGGGCTACGAGCAGTACTTC. The chain has TRBV27 and TRBJ2-7; D not certain. The CDR3 is made up of 15 amino acids. The V end lost 8 bases, the J end lost 3 bases, and 20 bases lay between the germline ends. In germline, CDR1 is MNHEY, CDR2 SMNVEV (reference sequence).

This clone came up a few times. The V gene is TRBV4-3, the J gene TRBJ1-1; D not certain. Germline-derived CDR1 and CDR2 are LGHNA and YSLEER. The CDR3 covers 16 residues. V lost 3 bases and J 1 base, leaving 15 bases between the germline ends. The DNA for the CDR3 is TGCGCCAGCAGCCACGCCTATTCGGAGGAGAACACTGAAGCTTTCTTT. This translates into CASSHAYSEENTEAFF.

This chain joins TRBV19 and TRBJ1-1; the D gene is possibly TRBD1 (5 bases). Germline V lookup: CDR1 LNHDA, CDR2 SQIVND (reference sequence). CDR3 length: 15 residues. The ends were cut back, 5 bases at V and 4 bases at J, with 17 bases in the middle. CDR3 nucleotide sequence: TGTGCCAGTAGTCTACATAGGGAAAGGGGCACTGAAGCTTTCTTT. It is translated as CASSLHRERGTEAFF.

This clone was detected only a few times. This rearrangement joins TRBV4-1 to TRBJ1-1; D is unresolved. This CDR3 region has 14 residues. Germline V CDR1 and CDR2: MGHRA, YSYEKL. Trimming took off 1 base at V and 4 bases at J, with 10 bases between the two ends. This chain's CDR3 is CASSQVKARTEAFF. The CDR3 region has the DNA TGCGCCAGCAGCCAAGTGAAGGCCCGCACTGAAGCTTTCTTT.

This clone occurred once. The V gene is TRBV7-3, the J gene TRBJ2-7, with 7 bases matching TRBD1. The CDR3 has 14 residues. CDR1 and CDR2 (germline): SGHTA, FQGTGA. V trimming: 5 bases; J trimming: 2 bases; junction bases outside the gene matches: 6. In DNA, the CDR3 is TGTGCCAGCAGCGCCGACAGGGCCCCCTACGAGCAGTACTTC. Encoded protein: CASSADRAPYEQYF.

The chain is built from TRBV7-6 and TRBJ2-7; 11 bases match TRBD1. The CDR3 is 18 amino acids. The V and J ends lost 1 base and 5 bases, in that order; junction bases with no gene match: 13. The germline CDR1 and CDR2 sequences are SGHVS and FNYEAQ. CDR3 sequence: CASSLVLGQGAALDEQYF. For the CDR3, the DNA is TGTGCCAGCAGCTTAGTATTAGGACAGGGGGCAGCTCTCGACGAGCAGTACTTC.

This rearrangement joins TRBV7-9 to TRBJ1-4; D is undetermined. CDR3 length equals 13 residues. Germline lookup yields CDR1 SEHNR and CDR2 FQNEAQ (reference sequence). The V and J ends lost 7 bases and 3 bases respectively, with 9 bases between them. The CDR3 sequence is CASTPPANEKLFF. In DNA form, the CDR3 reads TGTGCCAGCACCCCCCCGGCTAATGAAAAACTGTTTTTT.

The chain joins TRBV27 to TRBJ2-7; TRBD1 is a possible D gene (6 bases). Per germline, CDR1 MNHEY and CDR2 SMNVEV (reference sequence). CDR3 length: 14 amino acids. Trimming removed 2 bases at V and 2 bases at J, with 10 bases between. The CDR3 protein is CASSLTGTTYEQYF. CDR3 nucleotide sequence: TGTGCCAGCAGTTTAACCGGGACAACCTACGAGCAGTACTTC.

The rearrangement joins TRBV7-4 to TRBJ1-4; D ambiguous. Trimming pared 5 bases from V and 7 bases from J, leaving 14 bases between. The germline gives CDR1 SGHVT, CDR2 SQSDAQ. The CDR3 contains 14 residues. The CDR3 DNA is TGTGCCAGCAGCCACGACGGGGAACGTGAAAAACTGTTTTTT. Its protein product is CASSHDGEREKLFF.

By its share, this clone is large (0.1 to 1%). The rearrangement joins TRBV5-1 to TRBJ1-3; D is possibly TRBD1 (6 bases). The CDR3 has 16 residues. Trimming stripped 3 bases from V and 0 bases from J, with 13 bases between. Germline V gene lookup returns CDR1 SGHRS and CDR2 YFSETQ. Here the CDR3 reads CASSSDSQSSGNTIYF. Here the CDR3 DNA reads TGCGCCAGCAGCTCGGACAGCCAGAGCTCTGGAAACACCATATATTTT. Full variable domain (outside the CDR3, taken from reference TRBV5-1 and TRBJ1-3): KAGVTQTPRYLIKTRGQQVTLSCSPISGHRSVSWYQQTPGQGLQFLFEYFSETQRNKGNFPGRFSGRQFSNSRSEMNVSTLELGDSALYLCASSSDSQSSGNTIYFGEGSWLTVV.

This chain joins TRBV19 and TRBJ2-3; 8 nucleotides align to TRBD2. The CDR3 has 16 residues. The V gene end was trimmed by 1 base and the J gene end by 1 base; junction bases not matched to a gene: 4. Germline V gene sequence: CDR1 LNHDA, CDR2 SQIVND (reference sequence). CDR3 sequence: CASSIVAGQGTDTQYF. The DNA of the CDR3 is TGTGCCAGTAGTATAGTAGCGGGACAAGGCACAGATACGCAGTATTTT. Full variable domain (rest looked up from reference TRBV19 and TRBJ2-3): DGGITQSPKYLFRKEGQNVTLSCEQNLNHDAMYWYRQDPGQGLRLIYYSQIVNDFQKGDIAEGYSVSREKKESFPLTVTSAQKNPTAFYLCASSIVAGQGTDTQYFGPGTRLTVL.

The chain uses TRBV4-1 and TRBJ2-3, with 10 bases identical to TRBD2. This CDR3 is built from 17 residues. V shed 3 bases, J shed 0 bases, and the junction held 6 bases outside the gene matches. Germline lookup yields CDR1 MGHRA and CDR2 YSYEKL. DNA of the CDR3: TGCGCCAGCAGCCACGGTAGCGGGAGGCTTAGCACAGATACGCAGTATTTT. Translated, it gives CASSHGSGRLSTDTQYF.

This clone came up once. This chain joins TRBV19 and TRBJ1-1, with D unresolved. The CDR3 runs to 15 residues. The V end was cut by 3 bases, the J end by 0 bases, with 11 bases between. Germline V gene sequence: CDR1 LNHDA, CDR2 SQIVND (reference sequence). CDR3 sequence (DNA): TGTGCCAGTAGTATTTTGGGTAGGGTGAACACTGAAGCTTTCTTT. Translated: CASSILGRVNTEAFF.

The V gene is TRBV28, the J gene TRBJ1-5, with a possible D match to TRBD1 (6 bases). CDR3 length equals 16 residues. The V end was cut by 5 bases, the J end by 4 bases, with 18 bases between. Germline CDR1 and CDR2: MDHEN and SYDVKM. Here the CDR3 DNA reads TGTGCCAGCAGTCGGCGGGACACCTGGGGGAATCAGCCCCAGCATTTT. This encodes CASSRRDTWGNQPQHF.

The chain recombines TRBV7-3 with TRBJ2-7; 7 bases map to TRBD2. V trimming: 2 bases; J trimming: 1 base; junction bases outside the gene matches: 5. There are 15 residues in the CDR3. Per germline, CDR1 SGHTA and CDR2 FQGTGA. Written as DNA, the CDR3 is TGTGCCAGCAGCTTAGGGGCTAGCGGTTCCTACGAGCAGTACTTC. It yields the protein CASSLGASGSYEQYF.

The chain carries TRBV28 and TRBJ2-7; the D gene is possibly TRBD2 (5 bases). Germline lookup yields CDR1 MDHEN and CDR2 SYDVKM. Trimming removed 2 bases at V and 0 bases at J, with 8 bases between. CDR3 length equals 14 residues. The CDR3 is CASSLSGLSYEQYF. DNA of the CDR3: TGTGCCAGCAGTTTAAGTGGACTCTCCTACGAGCAGTACTTC.

CDR3 residues: CASSARQGGTGELFF. The DNA of the CDR3 is TGCGCCAGCAGCGCAAGACAGGGAGGCACCGGGGAGCTGTTTTTT. The V gene is TRBV4-3, the J gene TRBJ2-2; TRBD1 might be the D (7 bases). This CDR3 is built from 15 residues. CDR1 LGHNA and CDR2 YSLEER come from the germline V gene. Trimming took 5 bases from V and 4 from J, leaving 14 bases between them.

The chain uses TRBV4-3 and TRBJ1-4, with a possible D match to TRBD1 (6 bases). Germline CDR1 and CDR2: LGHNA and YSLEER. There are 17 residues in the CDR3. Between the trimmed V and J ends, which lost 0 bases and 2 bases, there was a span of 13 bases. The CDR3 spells CASSQDPPGHTNEKLFF. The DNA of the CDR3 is TGCGCCAGCAGCCAAGATCCCCCGGGACATACTAATGAAAAACTGTTTTTT.

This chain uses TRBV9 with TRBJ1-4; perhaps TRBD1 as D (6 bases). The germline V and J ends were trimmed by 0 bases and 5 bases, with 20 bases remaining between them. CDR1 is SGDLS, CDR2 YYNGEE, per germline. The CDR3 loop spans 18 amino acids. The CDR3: CASSVGGDLTGINEKLFF. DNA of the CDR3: TGTGCCAGCAGCGTAGGAGGGGACCTTACAGGGATAAATGAAAAACTGTTTTTT. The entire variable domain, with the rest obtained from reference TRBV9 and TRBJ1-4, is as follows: DSGVTQTPKHLITATGQRVTLRCSPRSGDLSVYWYQQSLDQGLQFLIQYYNGEERAKGNILERFSAQQFPDLHSELNLSSLELGDSALYFCASSVGGDLTGINEKLFFGSGTQLSVL.

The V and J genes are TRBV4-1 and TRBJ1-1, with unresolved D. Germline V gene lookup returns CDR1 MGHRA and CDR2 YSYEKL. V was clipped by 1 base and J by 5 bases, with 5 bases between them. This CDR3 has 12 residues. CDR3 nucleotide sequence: TGCGCCAGCAGCCAAGGGAAAACTGAAGCTTTCTTT. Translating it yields CASSQGKTEAFF.

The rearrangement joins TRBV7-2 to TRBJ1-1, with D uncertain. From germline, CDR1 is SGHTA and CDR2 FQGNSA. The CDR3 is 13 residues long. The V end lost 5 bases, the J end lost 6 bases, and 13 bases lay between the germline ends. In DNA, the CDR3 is TGTGCCAGCAGCCATCTTATACGGCCTGAAGCTTTCTTT. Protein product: CASSHLIRPEAFF.

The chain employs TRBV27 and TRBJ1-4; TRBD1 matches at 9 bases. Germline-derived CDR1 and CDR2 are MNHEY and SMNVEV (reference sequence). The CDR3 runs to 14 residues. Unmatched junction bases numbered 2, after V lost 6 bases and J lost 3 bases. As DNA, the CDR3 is TGTGCCAGCAGACAGGGGGCAGCTAATGAAAAACTGTTTTTT. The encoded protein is CASRQGAANEKLFF.

This CDR3 is CASSEPGTERLGQYF. The CDR3 coding sequence is TGCGCCAGCAGTGAGCCCGGGACAGAGAGGCTTGGGCAGTACTTC. The V gene is TRBV10-2, the J gene TRBJ2-7; the match to TRBD1 covers 7 bases. V lost 2 bases to trimming and J lost 9 bases; unmatched junction nucleotides: 13. The germline gives CDR1 WSHSY, CDR2 SAAADI. The CDR3 length is 15 residues.

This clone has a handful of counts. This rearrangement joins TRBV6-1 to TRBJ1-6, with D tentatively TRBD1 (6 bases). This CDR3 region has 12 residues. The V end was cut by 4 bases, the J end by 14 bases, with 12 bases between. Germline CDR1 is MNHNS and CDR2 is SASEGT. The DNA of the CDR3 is TGTGCCAGCAGTGGCTACAGGGCTGCCCTCCACTTT. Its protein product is CASSGYRAALHF.

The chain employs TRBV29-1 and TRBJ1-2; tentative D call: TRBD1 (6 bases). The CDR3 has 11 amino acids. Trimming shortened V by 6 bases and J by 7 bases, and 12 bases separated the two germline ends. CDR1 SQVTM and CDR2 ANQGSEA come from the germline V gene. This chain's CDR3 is CSVGTLSGYTF. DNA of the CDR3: TGCAGCGTGGGGACACTCTCTGGCTACACCTTC.

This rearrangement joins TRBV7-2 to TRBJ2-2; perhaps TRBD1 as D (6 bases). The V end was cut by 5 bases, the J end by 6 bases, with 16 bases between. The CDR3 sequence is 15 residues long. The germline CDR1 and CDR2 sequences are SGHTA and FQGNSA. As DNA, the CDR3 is TGTGCCAGCAGCCTCGTGCCTGGGGGCCCCGGGGAGCTGTTTTTT. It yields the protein CASSLVPGGPGELFF. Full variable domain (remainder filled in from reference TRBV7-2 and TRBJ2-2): GAGVSQSPSNKVTEKGKDVELRCDPISGHTALYWYRQSLGQGLEFLIYFQGNSAPDKSGLPSDRFSAERTGGSVSTLTIQRTQQEDSAVYLCASSLVPGGPGELFFGEGSRLTVL.

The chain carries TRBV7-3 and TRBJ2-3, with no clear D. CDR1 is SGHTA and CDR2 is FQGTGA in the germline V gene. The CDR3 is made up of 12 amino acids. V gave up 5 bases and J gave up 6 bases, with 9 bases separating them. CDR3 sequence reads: CASSPLGDTQYF. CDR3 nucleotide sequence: TGTGCCAGCAGCCCACTGGGGGATACGCAGTATTTT.

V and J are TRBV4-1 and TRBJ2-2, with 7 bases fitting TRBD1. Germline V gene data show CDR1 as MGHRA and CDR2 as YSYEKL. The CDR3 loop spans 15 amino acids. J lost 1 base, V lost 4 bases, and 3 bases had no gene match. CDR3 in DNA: TGCGCCAGCAGCCTTGGGACAGTGAACACCGGGGAGCTGTTTTTT. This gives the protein CASSLGTVNTGELFF.